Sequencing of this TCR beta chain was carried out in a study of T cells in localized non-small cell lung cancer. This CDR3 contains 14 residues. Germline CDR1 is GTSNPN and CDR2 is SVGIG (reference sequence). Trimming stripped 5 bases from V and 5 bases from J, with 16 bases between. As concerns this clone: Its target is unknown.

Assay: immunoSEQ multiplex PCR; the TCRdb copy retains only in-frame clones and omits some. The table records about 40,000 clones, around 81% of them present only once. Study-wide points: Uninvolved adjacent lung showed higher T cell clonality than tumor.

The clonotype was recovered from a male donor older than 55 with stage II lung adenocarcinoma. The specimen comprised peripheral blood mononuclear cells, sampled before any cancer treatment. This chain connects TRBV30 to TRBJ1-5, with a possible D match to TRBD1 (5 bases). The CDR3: CAWDGGGNDQPQHF. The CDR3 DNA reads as TGTGCCTGGGATGGGGGAGGTAATGATCAGCCCCAGCATTTT.